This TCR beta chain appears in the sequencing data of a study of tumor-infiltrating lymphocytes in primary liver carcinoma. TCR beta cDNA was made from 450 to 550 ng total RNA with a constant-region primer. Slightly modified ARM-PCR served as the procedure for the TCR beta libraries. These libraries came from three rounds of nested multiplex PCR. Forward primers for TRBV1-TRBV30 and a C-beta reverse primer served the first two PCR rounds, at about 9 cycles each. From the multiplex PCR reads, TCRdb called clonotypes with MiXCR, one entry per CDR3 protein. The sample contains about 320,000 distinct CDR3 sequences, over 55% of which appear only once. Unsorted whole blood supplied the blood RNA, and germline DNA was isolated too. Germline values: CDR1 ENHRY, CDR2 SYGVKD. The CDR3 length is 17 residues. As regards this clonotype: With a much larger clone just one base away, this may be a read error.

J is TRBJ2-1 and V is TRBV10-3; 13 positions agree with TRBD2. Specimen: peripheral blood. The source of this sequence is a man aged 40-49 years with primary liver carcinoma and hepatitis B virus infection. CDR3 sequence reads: CAINEWRLAGGRNEQFF. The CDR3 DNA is TGTGCCATCAATGAGTGGAGACTAGCGGGAGGTCGCAATGAGCAGTTCTTC.